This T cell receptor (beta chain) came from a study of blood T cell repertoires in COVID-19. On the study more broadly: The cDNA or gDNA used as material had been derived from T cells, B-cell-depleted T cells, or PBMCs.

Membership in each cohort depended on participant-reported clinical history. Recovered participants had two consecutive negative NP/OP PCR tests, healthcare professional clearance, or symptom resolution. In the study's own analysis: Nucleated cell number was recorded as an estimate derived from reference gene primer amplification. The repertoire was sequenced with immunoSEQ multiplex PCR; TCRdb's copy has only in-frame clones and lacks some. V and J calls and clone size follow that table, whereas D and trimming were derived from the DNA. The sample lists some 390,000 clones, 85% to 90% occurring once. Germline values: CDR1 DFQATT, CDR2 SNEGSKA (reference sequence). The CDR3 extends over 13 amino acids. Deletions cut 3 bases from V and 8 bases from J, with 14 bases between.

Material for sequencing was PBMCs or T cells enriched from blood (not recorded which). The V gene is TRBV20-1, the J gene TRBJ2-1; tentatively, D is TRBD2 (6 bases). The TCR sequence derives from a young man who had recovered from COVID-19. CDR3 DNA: TGCAGTGCTAGTGGACTAAGGCTAGATGAGCAGTTCTTC. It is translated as CSASGLRLDEQFF.